This TCR beta chain derives from a study of tumor T cells in aggressive B-cell lymphoma. The method was immunoSEQ multiplex PCR; TCRdb's version includes in-frame clones alone and lacks a portion of them. The data contain 7,500 to 9,500 clones, around four fifths of them singletons. Trimming removed 3 bases from V and 2 bases from J; junction bases left unmatched: 9. Per germline, CDR1 SSHAT and CDR2 FNYEAQ (reference sequence). The CDR3 is made up of 16 amino acids. The sequencing sample was made of tumor tissue. The gene calls are TRBV7-7 and TRBJ2-5, with TRBD1 matching 7 bases. The sequence was collected from an adult with diffuse large B cell lymphoma. CDR3 loop: CASSFPPGQEQETQYF. The CDR3 DNA is TGTGCCAGCAGCTTCCCCCCCGGACAGGAACAAGAGACCCAGTACTTC. Full variable domain (remainder filled in from reference TRBV7-7 and TRBJ2-5): GAGVSQSPRYKVTKRGQDVTLRCDPISSHATLYWYQQALGQGPEFLTYFNYEAQPDKSGLPSDRFSAERPEGSISTLTIQRTEQRDSAMYRCASSFPPGQEQETQYFGPGTRLLVL.